Listed here are 11 T cell receptor beta chains from one sample, sequenced in a study of vaccination effects on CD4 cells after COVID-19. Sequencing in the ViraFEST assay came after antigen-specific CD4+ T cells had been expanded with viral peptide pools, which were used to stimulate PBMC. Isolation of CD4+ T cells took place after about 10 days of culture. Nucleocapsid antibodies were negative in the vaccine recipients, who had never had SARS-CoV-2 infection. Repertoires were generated with immunoSEQ multiplex PCR, while TCRdb's copy carries only in-frame clones and drops some. The table shows roughly 30,000 clones, with over 70% occurring only once. No antigen has been identified for these receptors. This specimen was CD4+ T cells from PBMCs cultured with SARS-CoV-2 spike peptides, taken before COVID-19 vaccination. The receptors come from a human donor who received a COVID-19 vaccine.

The rearrangement uses TRBV5-1 and TRBJ1-3; D perhaps matches TRBD1 (5 bases). The CDR3 is 14 residues long. Germline CDR1 is SGHRS and CDR2 is YFSETQ. Trimming shortened V by 4 bases and J by 3 bases, and 11 bases separated the two germline ends. The CDR3 loop reads CASSPVGGGNTIYF. For the CDR3, the DNA is TGCGCCAGCAGCCCGGTGGGGGGTGGAAACACCATATATTTT.

V is TRBV6-5 and J is TRBJ1-5; a weak D match, TRBD1 (5 bases). Germline CDR1 MNHEY, CDR2 SVGAGI. The V gene lost 7 bases and the J gene lost 9 bases, with 19 bases spanning the gap. This CDR3 is built from 14 residues. The CDR3 DNA follows: TGTGCCAGCACGGGGGTTCCCGGGCATCGGCCCCAGCATTTT. This gives the protein CASTGVPGHRPQHF.

There are a few counts of this clone. The rearrangement joins TRBV5-1 to TRBJ2-1; TRBD2 aligns across 16 bases. Germline V gene sequence: CDR1 SGHRS, CDR2 YFSETQ. This CDR3 comprises 17 residues. Unmatched junction bases numbered 7, after V lost 4 bases and J lost 6 bases. The CDR3 sequence is CASSPGTSGRVGNEQFF. DNA for the CDR3: TGCGCCAGCAGCCCGGGGACTAGCGGGAGGGTGGGCAATGAGCAGTTCTTC.

The V gene is TRBV9, the J gene TRBJ1-2; 7 bases match TRBD1. The CDR3 is 12 residues long. Germline CDR1 SGDLS, CDR2 YYNGEE. V lost 5 bases, J lost 12 bases, and 10 bases stayed unmatched. CDR3 nucleotides: TGTGCCAGCAGTGGGGGGCCGACAGGGCACACCTTC. Translated: CASSGGPTGHTF.

V gene TRBV6-6 combines with J gene TRBJ1-2; D remains unclear. Germline loops: CDR1 MNHNY, CDR2 SVGAGI (reference sequence). This CDR3 comprises 13 residues. Trimming pared 6 bases from V and 4 bases from J, leaving 12 bases between. CDR3 sequence: CASSPYGGYGYTF. CDR3 bases: TGTGCCAGCAGCCCTTATGGAGGCTATGGCTACACCTTC.

The chain links TRBV5-5 to TRBJ1-2; TRBD1 might be the D (5 bases). Germline V gives CDR1 SGHKS, CDR2 YYEKEE (reference sequence). The CDR3 covers 13 residues. Trimming stripped 4 bases from V and 1 base from J, with 8 bases between. The CDR3 region is CASSLTDNYGYTF. In DNA, the CDR3 is TGTGCCAGCAGCCTGACAGATAACTATGGCTACACCTTC.

The chain carries TRBV7-9 and TRBJ1-4, with D perhaps matching TRBD1 (5 bases). This CDR3 has 15 amino acids. The germline gives CDR1 SEHNR, CDR2 FQNEAQ (reference sequence). V was pared by 5 bases and J by 6 bases, with 16 bases between. The CDR3 spells CASSPGTVSHEKLFF. The CDR3 region has the DNA TGTGCCAGCAGCCCCGGGACTGTGAGCCATGAAAAACTGTTTTTT.

The J gene is TRBJ1-1, the V gene TRBV16; D is uncertain. Germline CDR1 is KGHSY and CDR2 is FQNENV. V shed 2 bases and J shed 1 base, with 5 bases lying between them. This CDR3 contains 13 residues. The DNA of the CDR3 is TGTGCCAGCAGCCAAGGAGAGAACACTGAAGCTTTCTTT. Its translation: CASSQGENTEAFF.

The rearrangement joins TRBV4-2 to TRBJ2-3; tentatively, D is TRBD1 or TRBD2 (6 bases each). The germline V gene encodes CDR1 LGHNA and CDR2 YNFKEQ. Trimming took off 0 bases at V and 1 base at J, with 14 bases between the two ends. The CDR3 consists of 17 residues. DNA for the CDR3: TGTGCCAGCAGCCAAGAAGATCCGGGGGCGGGCACAGATACGCAGTATTTT. Protein product: CASSQEDPGAGTDTQYF.

CDR3 DNA: TGTGCCAGCAGCCGGGACAGTGCCTATGGCTACACCTTC. This gives the protein CASSRDSAYGYTF. The genes are TRBV6-5 and TRBJ1-2; TRBD1 matches at 7 bases. This CDR3 is built from 13 residues. Germline trimming cut 6 bases from V and 4 bases from J; bases unmatched to any gene: 5. Germline values: CDR1 MNHEY, CDR2 SVGAGI.

This chain links TRBV5-1 with TRBJ2-7; 10 positions agree with TRBD1. This CDR3 contains 13 residues. Germline-derived CDR1 and CDR2 are SGHRS and YFSETQ. The ends lost 6 bases at V and 4 bases at J; junction bases unmatched: 4. CDR3 sequence reads: CASNGQGVYEQYF. In DNA form, the CDR3 reads TGCGCCAGCAACGGACAGGGGGTATACGAGCAGTACTTC.